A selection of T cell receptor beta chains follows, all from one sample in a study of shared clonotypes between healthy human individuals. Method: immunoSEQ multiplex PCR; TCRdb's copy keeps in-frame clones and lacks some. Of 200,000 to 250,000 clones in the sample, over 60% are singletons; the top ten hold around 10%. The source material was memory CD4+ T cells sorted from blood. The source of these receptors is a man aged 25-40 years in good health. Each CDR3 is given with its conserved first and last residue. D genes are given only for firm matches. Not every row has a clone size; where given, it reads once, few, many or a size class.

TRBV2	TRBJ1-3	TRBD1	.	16	CASVKGQGASGNTIYF	TGTGCCAGCGTCAAAGGACAGGGGGCCTCTGGAAACACCATATATTTT
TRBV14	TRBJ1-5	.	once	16	CASSQEKFPTNQPQHF	TGTGCCAGCAGCCAAGAGAAGTTTCCTACAAATCAGCCCCAGCATTTT
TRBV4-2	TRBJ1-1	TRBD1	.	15	CASSLVEGAVTEAFF	TGTGCCAGCAGCTTGGTGGAGGGGGCAGTGACTGAAGCTTTCTTT
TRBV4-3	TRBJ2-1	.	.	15	CASSQVAASYNEQFF	TGCGCCAGCAGCCAAGTTGCGGCCTCCTACAATGAGCAGTTCTTC
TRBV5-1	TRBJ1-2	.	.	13	CASSRDTEGGYTF	TGCGCCAGCAGTCGGGACACCGAGGGTGGCTACACCTTC
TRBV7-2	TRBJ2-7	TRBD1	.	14	CASSIQGNPYEQYF	TGTGCCAGCAGCATACAGGGGAACCCCTACGAGCAGTACTTC
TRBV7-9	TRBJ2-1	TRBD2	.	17	CASSLLAGGQSYNEQFF	TGTGCCAGCAGCTTATTAGCGGGAGGACAATCCTACAATGAGCAGTTCTTC
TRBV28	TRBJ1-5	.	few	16	CASSLMRRISNQPQHF	TGTGCCAGCAGTTTAATGCGGCGGATAAGCAATCAGCCCCAGCATTTT
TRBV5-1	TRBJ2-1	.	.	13	CASSPDRSNEQFF	TGCGCCAGCAGCCCAGACAGGTCCAATGAGCAGTTCTTC
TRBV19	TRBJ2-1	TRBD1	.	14	CACTRDRVQGEQFF	TGTGCCTGCACCCGGGACAGGGTTCAAGGTGAGCAGTTCTTC
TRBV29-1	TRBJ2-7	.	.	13	CSVEVGPAYEQYF	TGCAGCGTTGAAGTAGGGCCGGCCTACGAGCAGTACTTC
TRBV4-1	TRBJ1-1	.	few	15	CASSQDWGRNTEAFF	TGCGCCAGCAGCCAAGATTGGGGGCGGAACACTGAAGCTTTCTTT
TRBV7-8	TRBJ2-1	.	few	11	CASSLILEQFF	TGTGCCAGCAGCTTAATTCTTGAGCAGTTCTTC
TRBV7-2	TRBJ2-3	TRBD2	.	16	CASSPAGGWITDTQYF	TGTGCCAGCAGCCCAGCGGGGGGTTGGATCACAGATACGCAGTATTTT
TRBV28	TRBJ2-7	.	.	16	CASSGGTGRPSYEQYF	TGTGCCAGCAGTGGGGGAACAGGGCGCCCTTCCTACGAGCAGTACTTC
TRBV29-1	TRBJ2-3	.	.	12	CSVTWAPGSQYF	TGCAGCGTGACGTGGGCGCCCGGGTCGCAGTATTTT
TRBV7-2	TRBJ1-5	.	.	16	CASSLGFDTNNQPQHF	TGTGCCAGCAGCTTAGGTTTCGACACCAACAATCAGCCCCAGCATTTT
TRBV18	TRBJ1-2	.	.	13	CASSHGTDYGYTF	TGTGCCAGCTCTCACGGGACGGACTATGGCTACACCTTC
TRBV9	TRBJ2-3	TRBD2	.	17	CASSPRTSFPGTDTQYF	TGTGCCAGCAGCCCCCGGACTAGTTTTCCTGGGACAGATACGCAGTATTTT
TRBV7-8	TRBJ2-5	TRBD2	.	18	CASRSGTSGRNLQETQYF	TGTGCCAGCAGATCCGGGACTAGCGGGAGGAACCTCCAAGAGACCCAGTACTTC
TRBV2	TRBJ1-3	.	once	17	CASSVIGGKGSGNTIYF	TGTGCCAGCAGTGTAATTGGGGGAAAAGGATCTGGAAACACCATATATTTT
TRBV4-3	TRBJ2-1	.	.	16	CASSLGMQSSYNEQFF	TGCGCCAGCAGCCTTGGTATGCAGAGCTCCTACAATGAGCAGTTCTTC
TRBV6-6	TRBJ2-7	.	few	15	CASSDPGRVGNEQYF	TGTGCCAGCAGCGACCCGGGCAGGGTCGGGAACGAGCAGTACTTC
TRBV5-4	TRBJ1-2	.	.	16	CASSAWETRGNYGYTF	TGTGCCAGCAGCGCTTGGGAAACCCGGGGGAACTATGGCTACACCTTC
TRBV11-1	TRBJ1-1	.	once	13	CASSLTGNTEAFF	TGTGCCAGCAGCTTAACGGGGAACACTGAAGCTTTCTTT
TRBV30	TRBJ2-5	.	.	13	CAWSVGVGETQYF	TGTGCCTGGAGTGTGGGAGTCGGAGAGACCCAGTACTTC
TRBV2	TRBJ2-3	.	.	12	CASRTNTDTQYF	TGTGCCAGCAGGACTAACACAGATACGCAGTATTTT
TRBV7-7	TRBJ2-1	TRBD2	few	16	CASSLGGSVSYNEQFF	TGTGCTAGCAGCTTAGGCGGGAGTGTTTCCTACAATGAGCAGTTCTTC
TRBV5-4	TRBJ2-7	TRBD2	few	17	CASSTGGLAGALYEQYF	TGTGCCAGCAGTACCGGCGGCCTAGCGGGAGCACTATACGAGCAGTACTTC
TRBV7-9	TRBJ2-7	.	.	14	CASSLGAGAYEQYF	TGTGCCAGCAGCTTAGGGGCAGGGGCCTACGAGCAGTACTTC
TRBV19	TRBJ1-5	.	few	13	CASSTQGGQPQHF	TGTGCCAGTAGTACACAGGGAGGTCAGCCCCAGCATTTT
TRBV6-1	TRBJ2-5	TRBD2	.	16	CASSGRASGTGETQYF	TGTGCCAGCAGTGGACGGGCTAGCGGTACGGGGGAGACCCAGTACTTC
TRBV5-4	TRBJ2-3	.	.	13	CASSLESEDTQYF	TGTGCCAGCAGCTTGGAATCGGAAGATACGCAGTATTTT
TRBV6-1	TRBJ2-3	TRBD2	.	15	CASRPGTSGWDTQYF	TGTGCCAGCAGGCCCGGGACTAGCGGGTGGGATACGCAGTATTTT
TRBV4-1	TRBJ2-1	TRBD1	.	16	CASSLLQGDSYNEQFF	TGCGCCAGCAGCCTCTTACAGGGGGATTCCTACAATGAGCAGTTCTTC
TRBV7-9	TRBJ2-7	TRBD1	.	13	CASSLAQGDEQYF	TGTGCCAGCAGCTTAGCGCAGGGGGACGAGCAGTACTTC
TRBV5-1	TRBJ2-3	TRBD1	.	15	CASSSGTASTDTQYF	TGCGCCAGCAGCTCCGGGACAGCTAGCACAGATACGCAGTATTTT
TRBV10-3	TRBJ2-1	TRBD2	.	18	CAISEPARVSGRAHEQFF	TGTGCCATCAGTGAGCCAGCGCGGGTGAGCGGGAGGGCCCATGAGCAGTTCTTC
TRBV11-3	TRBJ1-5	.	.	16	CASSAQQGAVNQPQHF	TGTGCCAGCAGCGCCCAACAGGGAGCGGTCAATCAGCCCCAGCATTTT
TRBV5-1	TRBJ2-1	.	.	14	CASSLEGTGYEQFF	TGCGCCAGCAGCTTGGAAGGGACTGGGTATGAGCAGTTCTTC
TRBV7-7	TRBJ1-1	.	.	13	CASSLWRDTEAFF	TGTGCTAGCAGCTTATGGAGGGACACTGAAGCTTTCTTT
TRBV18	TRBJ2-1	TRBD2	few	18	CASSPPPSGRSSYNEQFF	TGTGCCAGCTCACCACCACCCAGCGGGAGAAGCTCCTACAATGAGCAGTTCTTC